This is a list of T cell receptor beta chains from one sample in a study of blood T cell repertoires in COVID-19. Using immunoSEQ multiplex PCR, the repertoire was profiled, and TCRdb retains in-frame clones only, with some absent. The table has 210,000 or so clones, 88% seen once. The source material was peripheral blood. The receptors were gathered from a woman aged 55-70 years with acute or convalescent COVID-19. The CDR3 runs from the conserved cysteine through the conserved F or W. A D gene is named only where the DNA matches it firmly. Not all rows give a size; the values are once, few, many and, for expanded clones, a class.

j_call clone_size d_call v_call cdr3_nt cdr3_aa
TRBJ2-7 few TRBD2 TRBV9 TGTGCCAGCAGCGGGCAACTAGCGGAAACCTACGAGCAGTACTTC CASSGQLAETYEQYF
TRBJ1-6 - - TRBV2 TGTGCCAGCAAGAGGGCAGATCTTAATTCACCCCTCCACTTT CASKRADLNSPLHF
TRBJ2-3 - - TRBV30 TGTGCCTGGGAGGTGACAGGAACAGATACGCAGTATTTT CAWEVTGTDTQYF
TRBJ2-5 - TRBD2 TRBV2 TGTGCCAGCAATAGCGGGGGTCCCCAAGAGACCCAGTACTTC CASNSGGPQETQYF
TRBJ2-7 - - TRBV20-1 TGCAGTGCTAGCACCTACTACGAGCAGTACTTC CSASTYYEQYF
TRBJ1-3 - - TRBV3-1/TRBV3-2 TGTGCCAGCAGCCCATCGGGGAGTAACACCATATATTTT CASSPSGSNTIYF
TRBJ2-1 few TRBD1 TRBV5-4 TGTGCCAGCAGGGGGGACAGGGCCTACAATGAGCAGTTCTTC CASRGDRAYNEQFF
TRBJ2-5 - - TRBV19 TGTGCCAGTAGTATAGCTACCCAAGAGACCCAGTACTTC CASSIATQETQYF
TRBJ1-1 - - TRBV18 TGTGCCAGCTCACCACCCCCGGTGAACACTGAAGCTTTCTTT CASSPPPVNTEAFF
TRBJ1-2 - TRBD1 TRBV28 TGTGCCAGCACCTTGGACAGGGGAGTTGACTATGGCTACACCTTC CASTLDRGVDYGYTF
TRBJ2-1 - TRBD2 TRBV3-1/TRBV3-2 TGTGCCAGCAGTGTGGGGCGGGGGGCGGTGCAGTCCTACAATGAGCAGTTCTTC CASSVGRGAVQSYNEQFF
TRBJ2-2 - TRBD2 TRBV19 TGTGCCAGTAGCCCACGAGCGGGGCGGGGCACCGGGGAGCTGTTTTTT CASSPRAGRGTGELFF
TRBJ1-6 - - TRBV30 TGTGCCTGGAGACGTAGCTCGGGACCCCTCCACTTT CAWRRSSGPLHF
TRBJ1-5 - - TRBV23-1 TGCGCCAGCAGTCATCCGAGGCGGAGCAATCAGCCCCAGCATTTT CASSHPRRSNQPQHF
TRBJ2-3 - TRBD1 TRBV7-9 TGTGCCAGCAGCTCCTTCGGACAGGGGGCAGGAGATACGCAGTATTTT CASSSFGQGAGDTQYF
TRBJ1-5 - - TRBV19 TGTGCCAGTAGTATGACCCGGGGCAATCAGCCCCAGCATTTT CASSMTRGNQPQHF
TRBJ2-3 - - TRBV7-2 TGTGCCAGCAGCTTACGAGGGAATACGCAGTATTTT CASSLRGNTQYF
TRBJ2-1 - TRBD2 TRBV7-3 TGTGCCAGCAGCTTAAACCCTAGCGGGAATGAGCAGTTCTTC CASSLNPSGNEQFF